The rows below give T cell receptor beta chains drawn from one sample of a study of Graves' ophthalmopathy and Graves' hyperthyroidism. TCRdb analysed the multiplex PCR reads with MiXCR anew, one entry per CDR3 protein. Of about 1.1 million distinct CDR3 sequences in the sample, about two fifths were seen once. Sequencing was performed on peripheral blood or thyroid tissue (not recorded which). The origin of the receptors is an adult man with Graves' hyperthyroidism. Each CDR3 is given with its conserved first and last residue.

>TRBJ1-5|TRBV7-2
CASSLAGRDRSWETQHF
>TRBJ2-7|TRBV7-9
CASSLTTRDEQYF
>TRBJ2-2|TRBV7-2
CASVATGGTGELFF
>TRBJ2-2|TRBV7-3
CAGSLEGSSGELFF
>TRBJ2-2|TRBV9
CASSVASGTGELFF
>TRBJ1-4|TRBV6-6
CASRIDSWEKLFF
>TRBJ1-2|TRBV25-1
CASSKPGAGHYGYTF
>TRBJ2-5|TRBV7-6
CASSPWTSGMRTQYF
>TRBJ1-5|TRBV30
CAWSADTDRGYHF
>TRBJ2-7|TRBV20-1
CSGADHSYEQYF
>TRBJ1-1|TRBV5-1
CASSFFSRGTEAFF
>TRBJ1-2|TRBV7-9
CASSSQAAVYSYTF
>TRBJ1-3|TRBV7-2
CASSPPGQTSGNTIYF
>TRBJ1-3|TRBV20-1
CSARGGAGNTIYF
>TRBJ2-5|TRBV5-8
CASSPRLAEETQYF
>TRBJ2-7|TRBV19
CASRRAGLGSYEQYF
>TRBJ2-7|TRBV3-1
CASGPDSAYEQYF
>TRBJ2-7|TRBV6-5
CASRSGPSSGQYF
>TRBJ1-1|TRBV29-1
CSASGTDNTEAFF
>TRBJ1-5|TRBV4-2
CASSQEGYQPQHF
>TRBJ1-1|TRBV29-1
CSVLPTGTGNMNTEAFF
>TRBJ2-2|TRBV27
CASSPTRLSRGELFF
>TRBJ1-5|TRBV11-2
CASSFGGLGSNQPQHF
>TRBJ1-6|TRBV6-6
CASRSPQGGNSPLHF
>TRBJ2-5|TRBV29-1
CSVEDLLEETQYF
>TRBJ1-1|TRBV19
CASSQEWPGPGTEAFF
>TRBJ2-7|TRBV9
CAGSVGTGSGYEQYF
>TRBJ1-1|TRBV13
CASSPQGPEAFF
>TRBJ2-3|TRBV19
CASSGVAAMGNTQYF
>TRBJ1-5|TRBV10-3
CAISEGEIGNQPQHF
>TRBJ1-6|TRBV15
CATSRDVYREHSPLHF
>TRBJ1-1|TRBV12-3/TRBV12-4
CASSRSLRPTEAFF
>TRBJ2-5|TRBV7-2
CATSPVGRVGETQYF
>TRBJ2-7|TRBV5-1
CASSGTGGVSYEQYF
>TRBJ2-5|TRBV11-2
CASSDPGIGTQYF
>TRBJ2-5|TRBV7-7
CASSLSLAPGGETQYF
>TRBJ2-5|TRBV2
CASSFFVSGDETQYF
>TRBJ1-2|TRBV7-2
CASSQTGQDYGYTF
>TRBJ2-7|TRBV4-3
CASSHDRNSYEQYF
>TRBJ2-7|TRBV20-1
CSVTVAEGGRFSYEQYF
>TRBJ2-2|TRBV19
CASSSGTAFTGELFF
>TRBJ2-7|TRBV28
CASSPLATPTYEQYF
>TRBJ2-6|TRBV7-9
CASSSGRGLTGANVLTF
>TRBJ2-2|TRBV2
CASSAGAFPGELFF
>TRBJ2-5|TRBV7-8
CASSPPLGTGFQETQYF
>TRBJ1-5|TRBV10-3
CAISERGGSNQPQHF
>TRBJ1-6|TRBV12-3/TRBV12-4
CASSLTTGTNSPLHF
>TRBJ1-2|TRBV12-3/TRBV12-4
CASSLTGLGYYGYTF
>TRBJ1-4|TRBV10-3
CAIRPGTGGKLFF
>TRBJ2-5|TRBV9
CASSGTSGREETQYF
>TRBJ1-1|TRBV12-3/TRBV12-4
CASSPGPAGEAFF
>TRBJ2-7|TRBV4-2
CASSQVNGRSRAYEQYF
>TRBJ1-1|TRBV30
CAWIGRTEAFF